Listed below are T cell receptor beta chains from one sample, sequenced in a study of identical twins. TCRdb redid the calling of the 5' RACE reads with MiXCR, one entry per CDR3 protein. The table records fewer than 800,000 distinct CDR3 sequences, about 7.6% of them present only once. These data were likewise used in another study, on yellow fever vaccine responses in identical twins.

Source material: PBMCs. The source of these receptors is a woman between 18 and 29 years old in good health. The CDR3 runs from the conserved cysteine through the conserved F or W. A D gene is named only where the DNA matches it firmly. Only some rows state a clone size, as once, few, many or a class for expanded clones.

TRBJ2-3,TRBD2,TRBV18,few,TGTGCCAGCTCACCAGCGGGGGATGAGACAGATACGCAGTATTTT,CASSPAGDETDTQYF
TRBJ1-3,-,TRBV12-3/TRBV12-4,many,TGTGCCAGCAGTTCACGGCGGGTAAACACCATATATTTT,CASSSRRVNTIYF
TRBJ2-1,-,TRBV24-1,few,TGTGCCACCAGTGATCCGAGTCTTGAAAAGTACAATGAGCAGTTCTTC,CATSDPSLEKYNEQFF
TRBJ2-1,TRBD2,TRBV3-1,-,TGTGCCAGCAGTTGGCTCCGGGGGGGGACCTACAATGAGCAGTTCTTC,CASSWLRGGTYNEQFF
TRBJ1-1,-,TRBV7-9,few,TGTGCCAGCAGCCCAATGAGGGCTGAAGCTTTCTTT,CASSPMRAEAFF
TRBJ2-4,-,TRBV7-9,few,TGTGCCAGCAGCTTAGGGTCCGGGACGGACTGCTTC,CASSLGSGTDCF
TRBJ2-3,-,TRBV15,-,TGTGCCACCAGCAGCACAGGGAGTGGCACAGATACGCAGTATTTT,CATSSTGSGTDTQYF
TRBJ2-1,TRBD1,TRBV5-1,-,TGCGCCAGCAGCTTGAGACAGGGAAGTTGGGATGAGCAGTTCTTC,CASSLRQGSWDEQFF
TRBJ2-2,TRBD2,TRBV4-2,-,TGTGCCAGCAGCCAAGGTGGAAGCGGGGGGCGGGGCACCGGGGAGCTGTTTTTT,CASSQGGSGGRGTGELFF
TRBJ2-3,-,TRBV12-3/TRBV12-4,-,TGTGCCAGCAGTCCACTTGAATGGGCAGATACGCAGTATTTT,CASSPLEWADTQYF
TRBJ2-7,-,TRBV12-3/TRBV12-4,few,TGTGCCAGCAGCCCAGGGGGGGTTGTCAACGAGCAGTACTTC,CASSPGGVVNEQYF
TRBJ2-3,-,TRBV12-3/TRBV12-4,few,TGTGCCAGCAGGGGGCAAGAGCGAGCCACAGATACGCAGTATTTT,CASRGQERATDTQYF
TRBJ1-5,-,TRBV12-3/TRBV12-4,few,TGTGCCAGCAGTTTCCAGAGCCAGCCCCAGCATTTT,CASSFQSQPQHF
TRBJ1-4,-,TRBV5-1,many,TGCGCCAGCAGCTTGGCCGGGCTACGAAATGAAAAACTGTTTTTT,CASSLAGLRNEKLFF
TRBJ2-7,-,TRBV7-9,-,TGTGCCAGCAGCTTAGCCCTAGGGGGGGCGGACTCCTACGAGCAGTACTTC,CASSLALGGADSYEQYF
TRBJ2-1,-,TRBV28,-,TGTGCCAGCACCAGTGACCACAATGAGCAGTTCTTC,CASTSDHNEQFF
TRBJ2-2,TRBD1,TRBV24-1,-,TGTGCCACCAGTGATTTCACAGGGGTTGGAACCGGGGAGCTGTTTTTT,CATSDFTGVGTGELFF
TRBJ2-1,TRBD2,TRBV2,few,TGTGCCAGCAGTAAGAGCGGGGGGGCCTACAATGAGCAGTTCTTC,CASSKSGGAYNEQFF
TRBJ2-2,TRBD2,TRBV20-1,many,TGCAGTGCCGTGGCGGGGGGCGGGGAGCTGTTTTTT,CSAVAGGGELFF
TRBJ2-2,-,TRBV7-2,many,TGTGCCAGCAGCTTAGGTTCTGGGATCACCGGGGAGCTGTTTTTT,CASSLGSGITGELFF
TRBJ2-7,TRBD1,TRBV29-1,-,TGCAGCGTTGAGGGAGGGACAGGGTTTCTCGAGCAGTACTTC,CSVEGGTGFLEQYF
TRBJ2-1,-,TRBV20-1,many,TGCAGTGCTAGACCAACAGGGGGGACTAGCCTATACAATGAGCAGTTCTTC,CSARPTGGTSLYNEQFF
TRBJ2-2,-,TRBV20-1,-,TGCAGTGCTAGTATCGGGGGGCCGAGAACCGGGGAGCTGTTTTTT,CSASIGGPRTGELFF
TRBJ2-3,TRBD2,TRBV12-5,-,TGTGCTAGTGGTTTGGTATTAGCGGGAGACGCCGATACGCAGTATTTT,CASGLVLAGDADTQYF
TRBJ2-5,TRBD2,TRBV11-2,-,TGTGCCAGCAGCTCTCGGACTAGCGTCGGAGAGACCCAGTACTTC,CASSSRTSVGETQYF
TRBJ1-2,-,TRBV29-1,many,TGCAGCGTTGAACCCATGCCTTCCACCTATGGCTACACCTTC,CSVEPMPSTYGYTF
TRBJ2-3,TRBD1,TRBV9,-,TGTGCCAGCAGCGCAGGGACAGACACCACAGATACGCAGTATTTT,CASSAGTDTTDTQYF
TRBJ2-2,-,TRBV7-2,-,TGTGCCAGCAGCCCCATGGCGGGTTATGGCACCGGGGAGCTGTTTTTT,CASSPMAGYGTGELFF
TRBJ2-7,-,TRBV20-1,many,TGCAGTGCTAGTAGGGTCGGGGCCTACGAGCAGTACTTC,CSASRVGAYEQYF
TRBJ2-1,TRBD1,TRBV29-1,many,TGCAGCGTTCCCGACAGGGAACCTTACAATGAGCAGTTCTTC,CSVPDREPYNEQFF
TRBJ2-2,-,TRBV7-2,few,TGTGCCAGCAGCTTCCCGGCTTATAGCGCCGGGGAGCTGTTTTTT,CASSFPAYSAGELFF
TRBJ2-1,TRBD2,TRBV20-1,many,TGCAGTGCCTGGGCCGGGACTAAGCAGTTCTTC,CSAWAGTKQFF
TRBJ2-2,-,TRBV19,-,TGTGCCAGTAACGAAGGCGCGAACACCGGGGAGCTGTTTTTT,CASNEGANTGELFF
TRBJ2-2,-,TRBV6-5,many,TGTGCCAGCAGTTACTCTCCTGGCGGGGAGCTGTTTTTT,CASSYSPGGELFF
TRBJ2-5,TRBD2,TRBV5-5,-,TGTGCCAGCAGTCTGATACTATTTTCTAGCGGGGGGCATCAGACCCAGTACTTC,CASSLILFSSGGHQTQYF
TRBJ2-7,-,TRBV25-1,-,TGTGCCAGCAGGTCTTTTAATTCCTACGAGCAGTACTTC,CASRSFNSYEQYF
TRBJ1-6,-,TRBV12-3/TRBV12-4,many,TGTGCCAGCAGACAGAGGGGGTCCTATAATTCACCCCTCCACTTT,CASRQRGSYNSPLHF
TRBJ2-7,TRBD2,TRBV20-1,-,TGCAGTGCTAGACTCAGCCCCGGGACTAGCGGAATCTACGAGCAGTACTTC,CSARLSPGTSGIYEQYF
TRBJ2-2,TRBD2,TRBV7-3,many,TGTGCCAGCAGCTCGCCTCCGGGACTAGCGGGAGCTTTAGACACCGGGGAGCTGTTTTTT,CASSSPPGLAGALDTGELFF
TRBJ1-1,TRBD1,TRBV5-1,few,TGCGCCAGCAGCCTCGGGACAGGGGACTTCTCTGAAGCTTTCTTT,CASSLGTGDFSEAFF
TRBJ1-1,-,TRBV19,-,TGTGCCAGTAGTATAGGAGGGAACATGAACACTGAAGCTTTCTTT,CASSIGGNMNTEAFF
TRBJ2-2,-,TRBV5-1,few,TGCGCCAGCAGCGCCGACCCGATCACCGGGGAGCTGTTTTTT,CASSADPITGELFF
TRBJ2-2,TRBD2,TRBV20-1,-,TGCAGTGCTAGGACTAGCGGGACCACCGGGGAGCTGTTTTTT,CSARTSGTTGELFF
TRBJ2-1,-,TRBV6-5,-,TGTGCCAGCAGTTGGGGCCGGTACAATGAGCAGTTCTTC,CASSWGRYNEQFF
TRBJ2-1,TRBD2,TRBV27,few,TGTGCCAGCAGTTCACATAGCGGGGGGGCCTACAATGAGCAGTTCTTC,CASSSHSGGAYNEQFF
TRBJ2-2,-,TRBV7-6,few,TGTGCCAGCAGCTTAGGTGGTCAGGGGTACACCGGGGAGCTGTTTTTT,CASSLGGQGYTGELFF
TRBJ1-6,-,TRBV4-2,few,TGTGCCAGCAGCCAAGATCTGGTGGGGCAGCTCGGGTCACCCCTCCACTTT,CASSQDLVGQLGSPLHF
TRBJ2-4,TRBD1,TRBV3-1,-,TGTGCCAGCAGCCAAGATACAGGGGCGGGAGCCAAAAACATTCAGTACTTC,CASSQDTGAGAKNIQYF
TRBJ2-3,TRBD2,TRBV20-1,few,TGCAGTGCTAGCAACATAGCGGGGCGCACAGATACGCAGTATTTT,CSASNIAGRTDTQYF
TRBJ2-5,TRBD2,TRBV5-1,many,TGCGCCAGCAGCTTGGCGGGGGGGCAAGGAGAGACCCAGTACTTC,CASSLAGGQGETQYF
TRBJ2-1,TRBD2,TRBV11-1,many,TGTGCCAGCTCCTTAGTAGTCGTACGTCTAGCGGGAGAGAATGAGCAGTTCTTC,CASSLVVVRLAGENEQFF
TRBJ2-2,-,TRBV27,few,TGTGCCAGCACCCTAAGGGGATGGGGCACCGGGGAGCTGTTTTTT,CASTLRGWGTGELFF
TRBJ1-1,-,TRBV3-1,few,TGTGCCAGCAGCCAAGTCCAGGGACGGACTGAAGCTTTCTTT,CASSQVQGRTEAFF